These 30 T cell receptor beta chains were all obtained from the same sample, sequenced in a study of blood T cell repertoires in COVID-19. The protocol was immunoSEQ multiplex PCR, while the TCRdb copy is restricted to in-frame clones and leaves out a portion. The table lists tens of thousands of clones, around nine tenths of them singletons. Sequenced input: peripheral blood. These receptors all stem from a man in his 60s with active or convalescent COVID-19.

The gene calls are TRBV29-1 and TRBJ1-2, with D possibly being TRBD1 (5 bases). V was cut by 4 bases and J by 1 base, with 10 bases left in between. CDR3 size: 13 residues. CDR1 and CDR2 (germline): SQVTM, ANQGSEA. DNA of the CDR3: TGCAGCGTTGGACGCGGACATAACTATGGCTACACCTTC. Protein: CSVGRGHNYGYTF.

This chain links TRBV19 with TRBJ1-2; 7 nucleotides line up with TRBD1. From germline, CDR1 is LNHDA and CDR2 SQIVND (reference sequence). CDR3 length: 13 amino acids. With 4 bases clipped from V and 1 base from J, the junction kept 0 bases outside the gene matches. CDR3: CASSRDSNYGYTF. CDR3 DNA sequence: TGTGCCAGTAGTAGGGACAGTAACTATGGCTACACCTTC.

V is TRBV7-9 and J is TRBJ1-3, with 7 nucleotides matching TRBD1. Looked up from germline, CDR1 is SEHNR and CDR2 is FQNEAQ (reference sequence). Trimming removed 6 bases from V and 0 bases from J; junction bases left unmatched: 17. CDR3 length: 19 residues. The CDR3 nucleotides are TGTGCCAGCAGGCCTCGGGACAGCCAAAATGCCCGCTCTGGAAACACCATATATTTT. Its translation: CASRPRDSQNARSGNTIYF.

CDR3 in DNA: TGTGCCAGCAGCTCTATACCCTGGGAGACGCAGTATTTT. Translation: CASSSIPWETQYF. V and J are TRBV7-2 and TRBJ2-3, with D perhaps TRBD2 (5 bases). Germline loops: CDR1 SGHTA, CDR2 FQGNSA. This CDR3 has 13 amino acids. The V gene lost 4 bases and the J gene lost 9 bases, with 14 bases spanning the gap.

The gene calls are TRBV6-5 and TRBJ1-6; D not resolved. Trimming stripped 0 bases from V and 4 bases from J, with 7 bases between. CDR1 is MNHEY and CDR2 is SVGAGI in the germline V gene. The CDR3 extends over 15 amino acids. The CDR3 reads CASSYSNSYNSPLHF. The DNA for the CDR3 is TGTGCCAGCAGTTACTCAAACAGTTATAATTCACCCCTCCACTTT.

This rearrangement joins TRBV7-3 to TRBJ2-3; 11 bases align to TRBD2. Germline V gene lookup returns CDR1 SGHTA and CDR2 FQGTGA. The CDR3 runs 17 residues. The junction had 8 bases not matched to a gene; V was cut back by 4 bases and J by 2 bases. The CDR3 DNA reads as TGTGCCAGCAGCTCAACCGGGACTAGCGGATCCACAGATACGCAGTATTTT. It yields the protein CASSSTGTSGSTDTQYF.

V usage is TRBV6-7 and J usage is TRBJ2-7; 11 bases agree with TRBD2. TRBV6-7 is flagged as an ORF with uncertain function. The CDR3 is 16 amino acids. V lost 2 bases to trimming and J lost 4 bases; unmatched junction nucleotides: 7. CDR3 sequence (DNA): TGTGCCAGCAGTTACCACCTAGCGGGGGGAACTTACGAGCAGTACTTC. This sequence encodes CASSYHLAGGTYEQYF.

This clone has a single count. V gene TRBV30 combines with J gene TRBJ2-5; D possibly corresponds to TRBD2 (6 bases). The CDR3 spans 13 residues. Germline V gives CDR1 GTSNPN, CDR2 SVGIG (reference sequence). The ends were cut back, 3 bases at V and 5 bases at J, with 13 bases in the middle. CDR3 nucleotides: TGTGCCTGGAGGTCGGCGGGGACCGAGACCCAGTACTTC. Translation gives CAWRSAGTETQYF.

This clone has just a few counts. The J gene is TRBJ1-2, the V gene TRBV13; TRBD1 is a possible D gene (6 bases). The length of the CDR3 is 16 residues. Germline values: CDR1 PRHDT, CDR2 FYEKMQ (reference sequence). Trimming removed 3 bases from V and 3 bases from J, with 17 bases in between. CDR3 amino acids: CASSFHRQESHYGYTF. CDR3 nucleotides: TGTGCCAGCAGCTTCCATAGACAGGAATCGCACTATGGCTACACCTTC.

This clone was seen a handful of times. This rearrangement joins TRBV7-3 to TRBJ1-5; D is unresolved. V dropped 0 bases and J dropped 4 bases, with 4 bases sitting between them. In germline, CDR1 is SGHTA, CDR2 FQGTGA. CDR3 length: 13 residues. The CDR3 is CASSLTPNQPQHF. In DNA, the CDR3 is TGTGCCAGCAGCTTAACCCCGAATCAGCCCCAGCATTTT.

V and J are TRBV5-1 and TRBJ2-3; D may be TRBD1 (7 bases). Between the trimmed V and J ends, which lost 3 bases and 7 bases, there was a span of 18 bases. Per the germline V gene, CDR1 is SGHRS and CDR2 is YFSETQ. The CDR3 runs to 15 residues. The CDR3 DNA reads TGCGCCAGCAGCTCTCCAACAGGGGACTCGAATACGCAGTATTTT. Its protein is CASSSPTGDSNTQYF.

CDR3 coding DNA: TGTGCCAGCAGCCAAGTGGGCCGCTCTGGGGCCAACGTCCTGACTTTC. Its translation is CASSQVGRSGANVLTF. The chain uses TRBV14 and TRBJ2-6; D is unclear. The CDR3 spans 16 residues. V gave up 1 base and J gave up 0 bases, with 7 bases separating them. Germline CDR1 SGHDN, CDR2 FVKESK. The whole variable domain, filled in from reference TRBV14 and TRBJ2-6, reads EAGVTQFPSHSVIEKGQTVTLRCDPISGHDNLYWYRRVMGKEIKFLLHFVKESKQDESGMPNNRFLAERTGGTYSTLKVQPAELEDSGVYFCASSQVGRSGANVLTFGAGSRLTVL.

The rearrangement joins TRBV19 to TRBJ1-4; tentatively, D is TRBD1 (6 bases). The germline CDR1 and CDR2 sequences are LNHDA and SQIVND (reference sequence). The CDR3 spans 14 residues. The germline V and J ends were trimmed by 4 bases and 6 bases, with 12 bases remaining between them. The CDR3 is CASSKSGTHEKLFF. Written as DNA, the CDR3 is TGTGCCAGTAGTAAGTCCGGGACACATGAAAAACTGTTTTTT.

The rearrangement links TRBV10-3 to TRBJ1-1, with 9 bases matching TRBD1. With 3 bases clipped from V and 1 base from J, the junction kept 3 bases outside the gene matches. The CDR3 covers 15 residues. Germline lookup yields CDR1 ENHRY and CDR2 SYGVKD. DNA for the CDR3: TGTGCCATCAGTGAACAGGGGGCCGGGAACACTGAAGCTTTCTTT. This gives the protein CAISEQGAGNTEAFF.

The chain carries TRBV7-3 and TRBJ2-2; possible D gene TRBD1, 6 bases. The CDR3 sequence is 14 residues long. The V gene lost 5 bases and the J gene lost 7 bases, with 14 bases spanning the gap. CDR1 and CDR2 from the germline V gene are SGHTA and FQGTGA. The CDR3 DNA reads TGTGCCAGCAGCCCATCACAGGGTGGCGGGGAGCTGTTTTTT. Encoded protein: CASSPSQGGGELFF.

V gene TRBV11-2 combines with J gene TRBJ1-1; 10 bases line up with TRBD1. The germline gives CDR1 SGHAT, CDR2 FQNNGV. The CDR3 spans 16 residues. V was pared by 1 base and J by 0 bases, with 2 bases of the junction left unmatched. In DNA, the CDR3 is TGTGCCAGCAGCTTAGGAGGGACAGGGGTGAACACTGAAGCTTTCTTT. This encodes CASSLGGTGVNTEAFF.

The CDR3 sequence is CASCLPGQSDTGELFF. CDR3 DNA: TGTGCCAGCTGCCTCCCGGGACAGTCGGACACCGGGGAGCTGTTTTTT. The chain links TRBV6-7 to TRBJ2-2, with 7 bases lining up with TRBD1. TRBV6-7 is an open reading frame whose function is uncertain. CDR3 size: 16 residues. Trimming cost V 8 bases and J 3 bases; bases outside gene matches: 12.

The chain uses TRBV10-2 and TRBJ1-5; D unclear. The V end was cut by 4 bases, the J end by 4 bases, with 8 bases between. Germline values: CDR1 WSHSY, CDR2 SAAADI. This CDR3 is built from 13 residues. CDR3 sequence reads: CASSGAHNQPQHF. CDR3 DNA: TGCGCCAGCAGTGGGGCCCATAATCAGCCCCAGCATTTT.

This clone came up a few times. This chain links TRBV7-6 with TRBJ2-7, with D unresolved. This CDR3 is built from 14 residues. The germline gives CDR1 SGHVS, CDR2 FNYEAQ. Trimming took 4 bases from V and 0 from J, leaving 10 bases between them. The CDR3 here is CASSSGEDSYEQYF. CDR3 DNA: TGTGCCAGCAGCTCCGGAGAGGACTCCTACGAGCAGTACTTC.

CDR3 sequence: CASSSLAGGRSTYNEQFF. The CDR3 region has the DNA TGCGCCAGCAGCTCCTTGGCGGGGGGGCGATCCACCTACAATGAGCAGTTCTTC. The genes are TRBV5-1 and TRBJ2-1; 9 nucleotides align to TRBD2. This CDR3 is built from 18 residues. The germline V gene has CDR1 SGHRS and CDR2 YFSETQ. V shed 3 bases, J shed 2 bases, and the junction held 12 bases outside the gene matches. Complete variable domain (other parts from reference TRBV5-1 and TRBJ2-1): KAGVTQTPRYLIKTRGQQVTLSCSPISGHRSVSWYQQTPGQGLQFLFEYFSETQRNKGNFPGRFSGRQFSNSRSEMNVSTLELGDSALYLCASSSLAGGRSTYNEQFFGPGTRLTVL.

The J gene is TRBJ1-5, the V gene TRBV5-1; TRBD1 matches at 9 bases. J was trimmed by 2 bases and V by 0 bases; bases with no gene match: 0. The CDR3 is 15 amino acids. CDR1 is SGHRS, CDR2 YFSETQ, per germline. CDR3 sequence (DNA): TGCGCCAGCAGCTTGGGGGACAGGGGCAATCAGCCCCAGCATTTT. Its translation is CASSLGDRGNQPQHF.

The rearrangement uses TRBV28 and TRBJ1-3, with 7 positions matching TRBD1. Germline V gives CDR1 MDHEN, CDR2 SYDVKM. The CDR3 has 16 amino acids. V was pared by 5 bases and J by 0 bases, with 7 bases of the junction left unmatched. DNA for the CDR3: TGTGCCAGCAGTCCAACCGGGACAGACTCTGGAAACACCATATATTTT. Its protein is CASSPTGTDSGNTIYF.

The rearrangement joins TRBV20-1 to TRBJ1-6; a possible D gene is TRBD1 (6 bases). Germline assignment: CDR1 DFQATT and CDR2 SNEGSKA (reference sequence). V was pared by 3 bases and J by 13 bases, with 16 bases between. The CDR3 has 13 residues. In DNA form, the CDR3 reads TGCAGTGCTAGTCGCGACAAGGGGGTGCCCCTCCACTTT. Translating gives CSASRDKGVPLHF.

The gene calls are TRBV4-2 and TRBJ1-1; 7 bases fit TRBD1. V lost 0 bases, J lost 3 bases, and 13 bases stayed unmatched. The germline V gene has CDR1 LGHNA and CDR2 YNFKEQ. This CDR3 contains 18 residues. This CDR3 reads CASSQDPRIGTDYTEAFF. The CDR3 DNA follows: TGTGCCAGCAGCCAAGACCCCCGAATCGGGACAGACTACACTGAAGCTTTCTTT.

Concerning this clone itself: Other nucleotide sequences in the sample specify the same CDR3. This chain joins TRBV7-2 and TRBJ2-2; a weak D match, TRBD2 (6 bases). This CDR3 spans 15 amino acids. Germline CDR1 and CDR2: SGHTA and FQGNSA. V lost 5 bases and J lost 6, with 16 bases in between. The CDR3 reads CASSPERVLPGELFF. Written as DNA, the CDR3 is TGTGCCAGCAGCCCAGAGCGGGTTTTGCCCGGGGAGCTGTTTTTT.

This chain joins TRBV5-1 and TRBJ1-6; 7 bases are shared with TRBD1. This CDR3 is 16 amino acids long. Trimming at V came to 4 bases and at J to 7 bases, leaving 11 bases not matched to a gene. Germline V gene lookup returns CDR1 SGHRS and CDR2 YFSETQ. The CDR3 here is CASSPNTGTENSPLHF. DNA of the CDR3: TGCGCCAGCAGCCCCAACACCGGGACAGAGAATTCACCCCTCCACTTT.

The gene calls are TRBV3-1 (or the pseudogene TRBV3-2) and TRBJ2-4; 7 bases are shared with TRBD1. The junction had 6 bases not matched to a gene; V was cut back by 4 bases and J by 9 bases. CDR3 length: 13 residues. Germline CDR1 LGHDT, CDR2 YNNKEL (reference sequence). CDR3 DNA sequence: TGTGCCAGCAGCCCAACAGGGGCAAGCATTCAGTACTTC. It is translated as CASSPTGASIQYF.

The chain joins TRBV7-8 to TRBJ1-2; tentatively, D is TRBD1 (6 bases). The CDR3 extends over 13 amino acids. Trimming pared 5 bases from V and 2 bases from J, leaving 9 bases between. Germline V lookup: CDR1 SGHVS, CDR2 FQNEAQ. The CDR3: CASSKDRNYGYTF. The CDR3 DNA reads TGTGCCAGCAGCAAGGACAGAAACTATGGCTACACCTTC.

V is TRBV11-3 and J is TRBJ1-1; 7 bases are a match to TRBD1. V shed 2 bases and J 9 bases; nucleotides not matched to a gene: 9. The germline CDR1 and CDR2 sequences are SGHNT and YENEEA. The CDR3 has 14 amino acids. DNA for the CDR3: TGTGCCAGCAGCTTAAGGTCTACAGGGGCGAAAGCTTTCTTT. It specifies CASSLRSTGAKAFF.

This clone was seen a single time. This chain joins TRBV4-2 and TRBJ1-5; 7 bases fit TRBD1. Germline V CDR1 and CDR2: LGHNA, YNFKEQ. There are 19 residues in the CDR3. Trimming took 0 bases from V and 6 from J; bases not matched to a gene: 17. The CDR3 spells CASSQEFGPGGIVVQPQHF. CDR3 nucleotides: TGTGCCAGCAGCCAAGAGTTTGGGCCAGGGGGTATTGTGGTTCAGCCCCAGCATTTT.